A single sample is the source of the 30 T cell receptor beta chains below, sequenced in a study of response to subunit inactivated influenza vaccine. MiXCR was run by TCRdb on the RT-PCR reads, yielding one entry per CDR3 protein. The top ten hold over 10% of the sample, which has 400,000 to 650,000 distinct CDR3 sequences, roughly 7.9% seen once. The source material was PBMCs from blood, sampled less than 30 months after vaccination. These receptors were obtained from a man in his fifties or sixties who received an inactivated influenza vaccine.

V is TRBV6-2 or TRBV6-3 and J is TRBJ2-2; no firm D call. Germline CDR1 reads MNHEY; CDR2 reads SVGEGT. This CDR3 has 14 residues. Trimming removed 0 bases at V and 5 bases at J, with 7 bases between. The CDR3 nucleotides read TGTGCCAGCAGTTACTCGTATCAAACCGGGGAGCTGTTTTTT. It encodes CASSYSYQTGELFF.

This chain links TRBV7-2 with TRBJ1-2; D remains unclear. Germline-derived CDR1 and CDR2 are SGHTA and FQGNSA. The CDR3 contains 13 residues. The V gene lost 6 bases and the J gene lost 7 bases, with 15 bases spanning the gap. The CDR3 region has the DNA TGTGCCAGCAGTTCCGGGCTCTCGAGTGGCTACACCTTC. This sequence encodes CASSSGLSSGYTF.

The chain couples TRBV25-1 to TRBJ2-1, with 10 nucleotides matching TRBD2. The V segment lost 5 bases and the J segment 5 bases; nucleotides outside the gene matches: 9. CDR1 and CDR2 (germline): MGHDK, SYGVNS. The CDR3 consists of 16 residues. The CDR3 coding sequence is TGTGCCAGCAGTCCCTTGTTCGGACTAGCGGACAATGAGCAGTTCTTC. This gives the protein CASSPLFGLADNEQFF.

This clonotype has at least ten counts. The chain carries TRBV20-1 and TRBJ1-1; possibly TRBD1 for D (5 bases). The CDR3 extends over 11 amino acids. Germline assignment: CDR1 DFQATT and CDR2 SNEGSKA (reference sequence). Deletions cut 4 bases from V and 3 bases from J, with 6 bases between. The CDR3 is CSAKGYTEAFF. The CDR3, as DNA: TGCAGTGCTAAGGGGTACACTGAAGCTTTCTTT.

This clonotype showed up just a few times. The DNA of the CDR3 is TGTGCCAGCAGCCTCGCACCGGGACAGGTCTACGAGCAGTACTTC. Translation gives CASSLAPGQVYEQYF. The V call is TRBV12-3 or TRBV12-4, the J call TRBJ2-7, with 8 bases that match TRBD1. Unmatched junction bases numbered 10, after V lost 6 bases and J lost 3 bases. This CDR3 is built from 15 residues.

This clonotype was detected only a few times. The rearrangement uses TRBV3-1 and TRBJ2-1; 9 bases align to TRBD2. The V and J ends lost 5 bases and 8 bases, in that order; junction bases with no gene match: 4. The CDR3 loop spans 13 amino acids. Germline CDR1 and CDR2: LGHDT and YNNKEL (reference sequence). The CDR3 loop reads CASSKLAGYEQFF. In nucleotides, the CDR3 is TGTGCCAGCAGCAAACTAGCGGGCTATGAGCAGTTCTTC.

This clonotype turned up a few times. The CDR3 spells CASSLYRVADTQYF. CDR3 DNA sequence: TGTGCCAGCAGTTTATACAGGGTGGCAGATACGCAGTATTTT. The chain couples TRBV12-3 or TRBV12-4 to TRBJ2-3, with a tentative D call TRBD1 (6 bases). The ends were cut back, 2 bases at V and 4 bases at J, with 10 bases in the middle. This CDR3 contains 14 residues.

This clonotype was counted only a few times. The V and J genes are TRBV20-1 and TRBJ2-7; 7 nucleotides align to TRBD1. CDR3 length: 14 residues. Per germline, CDR1 DFQATT and CDR2 SNEGSKA (reference sequence). V was pared by 0 bases and J by 3 bases, with 5 bases of the junction left unmatched. The CDR3 sequence is CSARDRTGYYEQYF. CDR3 DNA sequence: TGCAGTGCTAGAGATCGGACAGGATACTACGAGCAGTACTTC.

The chain combines TRBV7-6 with TRBJ1-5; D unclear. The CDR3 is 13 amino acids. The V gene lost 4 bases and the J gene lost 6 bases, with 10 bases spanning the gap. Germline assignment: CDR1 SGHVS and CDR2 FNYEAQ. The CDR3 loop is CASSWTGVQPQHF. The CDR3 DNA sequence: TGTGCCAGCAGCTGGACGGGAGTTCAGCCCCAGCATTTT.

V gene TRBV2 combines with J gene TRBJ2-4; D may be TRBD1 or TRBD2 (6 bases each). The CDR3 has 18 amino acids. From germline, CDR1 is SNHLY and CDR2 FYNNEI. Deletions cut 7 bases from V and 8 bases from J, with 30 bases between. CDR3 sequence: CASIRRGPGVGSGDIQYF. The CDR3 region has the DNA TGTGCCAGCATACGCCGGGGGCCAGGGGTTGGTTCGGGGGACATTCAGTACTTC.

About this clonotype: A much larger clone sits a single nucleotide away, making a read error possible. The rearrangement links TRBV11-1 to TRBJ2-1; 10 bases fit TRBD1. Trimming took 5 bases from V and 3 from J; bases not matched to a gene: 4. This CDR3 region has 15 residues. Germline V lookup: CDR1 SGHAT, CDR2 FQDESV (reference sequence). The CDR3 sequence is CASSPGQGLYNEQFF. The CDR3 DNA reads as TGTGCCAGCAGCCCGGGACAGGGGCTCTACAATGAGCAGTTCTTC.

At least ten counts were recorded for this clonotype. The chain has TRBV3-1 and TRBJ2-5, with 8 positions matching TRBD2. The CDR3 covers 16 residues. Germline CDR1 and CDR2: LGHDT and YNNKEL (reference sequence). With 1 base clipped from V and 5 bases from J, the junction kept 9 bases outside the gene matches. The DNA for the CDR3 is TGTGCCAGCAGCCAAGTGACCGGGAGGGTGAGGGAGACCCAGTACTTC. Its translation is CASSQVTGRVRETQYF.

In its sample, this clonotype was seen many times. The chain employs TRBV7-2 and TRBJ1-1; 7 bases are a match to TRBD1. The CDR3 runs to 15 residues. CDR1 SGHTA and CDR2 FQGNSA come from the germline V gene. The V segment lost 4 bases and the J segment 1 base; nucleotides outside the gene matches: 6. The CDR3 loop reads CASSSRTGANTEAFF. Here the CDR3 DNA reads TGTGCCAGCAGCTCAAGGACAGGAGCGAACACTGAAGCTTTCTTT.

The chain is built from TRBV20-1 and TRBJ2-7; D remains ambiguous. Trimming shortened V by 4 bases and J by 2 bases, and 9 bases separated the two germline ends. The germline V gene has CDR1 DFQATT and CDR2 SNEGSKA (reference sequence). The length of the CDR3 is 12 residues. The CDR3, as DNA: TGCAGTGCTAAGATGGCTACCTACGAGCAGTACTTC. Translated: CSAKMATYEQYF.

This clonotype was detected many times. The chain links TRBV5-1 to TRBJ1-5, with unresolved D. Germline lookup yields CDR1 SGHRS and CDR2 YFSETQ. V was cut by 2 bases and J by 0 bases, with 6 bases left in between. The CDR3 is made up of 14 amino acids. Here the CDR3 DNA reads TGCGCCAGCAGCTTAGACCCTAGCAATCAGCCCCAGCATTTT. This translates into CASSLDPSNQPQHF.

The J gene is TRBJ2-7, the V gene TRBV20-1, with TRBD2 matching 11 bases. Germline V gene lookup returns CDR1 DFQATT and CDR2 SNEGSKA (reference sequence). This CDR3 has 18 amino acids. The V segment lost 4 bases and the J segment 2 bases; nucleotides outside the gene matches: 16. The CDR3 nucleotides are TGCAGTGCTACTAAAGTCAGGCTAGCGGGAGGTTTTACCTACGAGCAGTACTTC. Translating gives CSATKVRLAGGFTYEQYF.

This chain uses TRBV7-9 with TRBJ2-7, with a tentative D call TRBD2 (6 bases). The CDR3 runs to 14 residues. Trimming removed 4 bases from V and 5 bases from J, with 15 bases in between. Looked up from germline, CDR1 is SEHNR and CDR2 is FQNEAQ (reference sequence). CDR3 nucleotide sequence: TGTGCCAGCAGCTCAACTAGACGGGGGAACGAGCAGTACTTC. It yields the protein CASSSTRRGNEQYF.

In this sample, this clonotype turned up many times. This chain connects TRBV25-1 to TRBJ2-3, with a weak D call TRBD1 (5 bases). Germline V lookup: CDR1 MGHDK, CDR2 SYGVNS. V was pared by 4 bases and J by 2 bases, with 10 bases between. This CDR3 is 14 amino acids long. The chain's CDR3 is CASSGRTLTDTQYF. The CDR3 nucleotides are TGTGCCAGCAGTGGGCGGACACTCACAGATACGCAGTATTTT.

The table lists this clonotype with a few counts. V and J are TRBV6-2 or TRBV6-3 and TRBJ2-3, with TRBD1 matching over 8 bases. The CDR3 runs 15 residues. The V segment lost 4 bases and the J segment 5 bases; nucleotides outside the gene matches: 8. Per germline, CDR1 MNHEY and CDR2 SVGEGT. CDR3 region: CASSSGRGLGDTQYF. In DNA form, the CDR3 reads TGTGCCAGCAGTTCGGGCAGGGGGCTTGGAGATACGCAGTATTTT.

There are many counts of this clonotype. V is TRBV4-3 and J is TRBJ1-2; the D is unclear. This CDR3 has 15 amino acids. V lost 1 base to trimming and J lost 2 bases, with 11 bases between them. The germline gives CDR1 LGHNA, CDR2 YSLEER. The CDR3 DNA reads TGCGCCAGCAGCCAAGTGGCCAGCTACAACTATGGCTACACCTTC. It encodes CASSQVASYNYGYTF.

This clonotype was recorded many times. V usage is TRBV7-9 and J usage is TRBJ1-1; D is uncertain. CDR1 and CDR2 from the germline V gene are SEHNR and FQNEAQ (reference sequence). The CDR3 extends over 16 amino acids. Between the trimmed V and J ends, which lost 5 bases and 6 bases, there was a span of 22 bases. CDR3 sequence (DNA): TGTGCCAGCAGCAACTCGATACGGGGTACCGAGCCTGAAGCTTTCTTT. Translation: CASSNSIRGTEPEAFF.

This clonotype has a handful of counts. This sequence joins TRBV6-1 and TRBJ1-5; maybe TRBD1 (5 bases). The CDR3 has 16 residues. Trimming cost V 6 bases and J 5 bases, with 20 bases left between them. CDR1 MNHNS and CDR2 SASEGT come from the germline V gene. The CDR3 sequence: CASRPGTGWAYQPQHF. CDR3 coding DNA: TGTGCCAGCAGACCAGGGACCGGATGGGCTTATCAGCCCCAGCATTTT.

This clonotype was seen repeatedly, ten times or more. The gene calls are TRBV4-3 and TRBJ2-3; possibly TRBD2 for D (5 bases). This CDR3 spans 15 amino acids. V shed 1 base and J shed 2 bases, with 10 bases lying between them. Germline-derived CDR1 and CDR2 are LGHNA and YSLEER. CDR3 protein: CASSQASGNTDTQYF. CDR3 DNA: TGCGCCAGCAGCCAAGCGTCGGGGAACACAGATACGCAGTATTTT.

V is TRBV15 and J is TRBJ2-7; perhaps TRBD2 as D (5 bases). The V end was cut by 0 bases, the J end by 12 bases, with 12 bases between. Germline V gene data show CDR1 as LNHNV and CDR2 as YYDKDF (reference sequence). The CDR3 covers 12 residues. The CDR3 spells CATSRDGSRGYF. The CDR3 nucleotides read TGTGCCACCAGCAGAGATGGGTCCCGGGGGTACTTC. Using reference TRBV15 and TRBJ2-7 for the parts outside the CDR3, the full variable domain is DAMVIQNPRYQVTQFGKPVTLSCSQTLNHNVMYWYQQKSSQAPKLLFHYYDKDFNNEADTPDNFQSRRPNTSFCFLDIRSPGLGDTAMYLCATSRDGSRGYFGPGTRLTVT.

This clonotype was seen many times. The V call is TRBV20-1, the J call TRBJ1-1; D gene uncertain. V lost 3 bases and J lost 5, with 7 bases in between. Germline CDR1 and CDR2: DFQATT and SNEGSKA (reference sequence). The CDR3 has 11 amino acids. Here the CDR3 reads CSASGETEAFF. The CDR3 coding sequence is TGCAGTGCTAGCGGGGAGACTGAAGCTTTCTTT.

This clonotype has ten or more counts. The rearrangement uses TRBV5-1 and TRBJ1-1; D uncertain. The V and J ends lost 2 bases and 6 bases respectively, with 14 bases between them. This CDR3 comprises 14 residues. CDR1 is SGHRS, CDR2 YFSETQ, per germline. CDR3 sequence (DNA): TGCGCCAGCAGCTTAATGCGGGGAGGATCTGAAGCTTTCTTT. Protein: CASSLMRGGSEAFF.

The gene calls are TRBV10-3 and TRBJ1-2; 10 positions agree with TRBD1. The germline gives CDR1 ENHRY, CDR2 SYGVKD. Losses at the gene ends were 6 bases for V and 1 base for J; bases not matched to a gene: 11. The CDR3 has 17 residues. The CDR3 spells CAISKRETGGFNYGYTF. CDR3 coding DNA: TGTGCCATCAGCAAACGGGAGACAGGGGGCTTTAACTATGGCTACACCTTC.

This clonotype was seen only a few times. V usage is TRBV7-2 and J usage is TRBJ2-1, with D tentatively TRBD2 (5 bases). The V end lost 1 base, the J end lost 7 bases, and 17 bases lay between the germline ends. CDR1 SGHTA and CDR2 FQGNSA come from the germline V gene. The CDR3 covers 16 residues. The CDR3: CASSLGTHRSWNEQFF. The CDR3, as DNA: TGTGCCAGCAGCTTAGGGACTCACCGAAGTTGGAATGAGCAGTTCTTC.

This clonotype was detected a few times. The genes are TRBV5-1 and TRBJ2-2, with D possibly TRBD2 on 5 matching bases. Germline CDR1 reads SGHRS; CDR2 reads YFSETQ. Trimming removed 0 bases at V and 6 bases at J, with 18 bases between. The CDR3 totals 17 residues. DNA of the CDR3: TGCGCCAGCAGCTTGGCCCCTGGGAGTTCCATCCCCGGGGAGCTGTTTTTT. As protein: CASSLAPGSSIPGELFF.

This clonotype showed up just a few times. This chain connects TRBV12-3 or TRBV12-4 to TRBJ2-3; 11 nucleotides align to TRBD2. The CDR3 length is 18 residues. V lost 3 bases and J lost 0; bases outside the gene matches: 8. This CDR3 reads CASSFGLAGGSSTDTQYF. Written as DNA, the CDR3 is TGTGCCAGCAGTTTTGGTCTAGCGGGGGGAAGTAGCACAGATACGCAGTATTTT.